This TCR beta chain was profiled in a study of T-cell reconstitution after alpha-beta-depleted transplantation in children. Study results and caveats: In patients about two months after transplant, alpha-beta T cells reportedly arose from several hundred expanded graft clones. From newly produced T cells came most of the T-cell counts and diversity one year after transplant.

Unique molecular identifiers were incorporated into the prepared TCRbeta library. Each CDR3 protein gets one entry after TCRdb re-called the PCR reads with MiXCR. The data hold about 210,000 distinct CDR3 sequences, with roughly a sixth observed a single time. Note on this clonotype: Antigen specificity is unknown.

Losses at the gene ends were 4 bases for V and 4 bases for J; bases not matched to a gene: 8. Germline V CDR1 and CDR2: SGHRS, YFSETQ. The CDR3 has 15 residues. This specimen was PBMCs, mostly from graft donor cells, taken 360 days after TCRalphabeta/CD19-depleted stem cell transplant. This chain connects TRBV5-1 to TRBJ2-5; 9 bases map to TRBD1. This receptor was identified in a male patient between 2 and 9 years old who had a stem cell transplant for acute lymphoblastic leukemia, so the T cells may come from the graft donor. The CDR3 bases are TGCGCCAGCAGCCCGGGACAGGGCCTTGGAGAGACCCAGTACTTC. Its protein product is CASSPGQGLGETQYF.